Given below is one T cell receptor beta chain in context. Only in-frame clones appear in the TCRdb table, and some are missing; sequencing was by immunoSEQ multiplex PCR. The sample shows roughly 500,000 clones, around 88% of them seen only once. The data are from a study of Ad26.COV2.S vaccination and SARS-CoV-2 variants. About the research overall: Once or twice, 56 days apart, Ad26.COV2.S was delivered intramuscularly.

Sample treatment: over 15 received Ad26.COV2.S at low or high dose, single or two shots; five or six received placebo; per-sample allocation not given. Day 63 following the first vaccine or placebo injection was when the samples were taken. Adults aged 18-55 years in Boston included the donor. It was Wuhan-strain SARS-CoV-2 spike that the Ad26 vaccine vector expressed. V lost 0 bases and J lost 7, with 4 bases in between. Germline V CDR1 and CDR2: SGHKS, YYEKEE (reference sequence). CDR3 size: 12 residues. The chain is built from TRBV5-5 and TRBJ2-2; no clear D. The sequences come from peripheral blood, collected in a trial of Ad26.COV2.S vaccine versus placebo. The receptor's source is a person between 18 and 60 years old who received the Ad26.COV2.S COVID-19 vaccine or a placebo. DNA for the CDR3: TGTGCCAGCAGCTTGGCCGGCGGGGAGCTGTTTTTT. Encoded protein: CASSLAGGELFF.